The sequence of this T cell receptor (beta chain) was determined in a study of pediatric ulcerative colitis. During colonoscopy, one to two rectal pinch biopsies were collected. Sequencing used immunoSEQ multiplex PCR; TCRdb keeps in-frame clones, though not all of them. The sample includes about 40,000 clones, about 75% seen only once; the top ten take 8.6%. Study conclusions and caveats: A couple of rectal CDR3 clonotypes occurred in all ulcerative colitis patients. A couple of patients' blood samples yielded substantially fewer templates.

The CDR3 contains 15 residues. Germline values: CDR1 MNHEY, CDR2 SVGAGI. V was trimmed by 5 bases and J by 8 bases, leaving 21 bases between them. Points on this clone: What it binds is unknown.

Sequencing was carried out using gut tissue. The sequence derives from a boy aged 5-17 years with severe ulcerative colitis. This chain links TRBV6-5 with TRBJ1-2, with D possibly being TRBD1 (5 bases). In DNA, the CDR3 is TGTGCCAGCAGTAGATTCCAGGGTAGCACGGTCGGCTACACCTTC. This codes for CASSRFQGSTVGYTF.